The 26 T cell receptor beta chains presented below share a single source sample, sequenced in a study of human T cells and chemical hapten exposure. Time point noted: pre-sensitization, week 0. As to treatment: therapeutic diphenylcyclopropenone sensitization with weekly scalp DPC. TCRdb independently ran MiXCR on the RACE reads; one entry per CDR3 protein. The data contain a few hundred thousand distinct CDR3 sequences, about 5.4% of them singletons. The source was whole blood, collected in connection with sensitization to the hapten diphenylcyclopropenone (DPC). Receptors were obtained from a woman between 18 and 29 years old with alopecia areata. Some clones in this sample may be carry-over from other donors' samples.

This clonotype turned up a few times. The gene calls are TRBV4-1 and TRBJ2-3, with D perhaps matching TRBD1 or TRBD2 (5 bases each). The germline V and J ends were trimmed by 5 bases and 5 bases, with 14 bases remaining between them. The CDR3 is made up of 14 amino acids. The germline gives CDR1 MGHRA, CDR2 YSYEKL. The CDR3 DNA is TGCGCCAGCAGCTTTGGGGGTGCCCGAGATACGCAGTATTTT. Translating gives CASSFGGARDTQYF.

This clonotype was recorded at least ten times. The chain carries TRBV5-8 and TRBJ1-6; weak D call: TRBD1 (5 bases). Germline values: CDR1 SGHTS, CDR2 YDEGEE. Trimming removed 1 base at V and 8 bases at J, with 7 bases between. The CDR3 runs to 13 residues. CDR3 bases: TGTGCCAGCAGCTTGCGGGGCGATTCACCCCTCCACTTT. This sequence encodes CASSLRGDSPLHF.

V gene TRBV7-2 combines with J gene TRBJ2-3, with 10 bases matching TRBD2. This CDR3 has 15 amino acids. Per the germline V gene, CDR1 is SGHTA and CDR2 is FQGNSA. J lost 1 base, V lost 10 bases, and 8 bases had no gene match. The CDR3 reads CAIRATSGGTDTQYF. In nucleotides, the CDR3 is TGTGCCATCAGAGCAACTAGCGGGGGCACAGATACGCAGTATTTT.

As concerns this clonotype: Just one base apart from a much larger clone, this may be a read error. The V call is TRBV12-3 or TRBV12-4, the J call TRBJ2-7; 9 bases line up with TRBD1. This CDR3 has 15 amino acids. Here the CDR3 DNA reads TGTGCCAGCAGTCCCGGGACAGGGATTGCCTACGAGCGGTACTTC. Amino acid sequence: CASSPGTGIAYERYF.

The J gene is TRBJ2-7, the V gene TRBV10-3; D is undetermined. The CDR3 consists of 14 residues. The ends were cut back, 0 bases at V and 3 bases at J, with 9 bases in the middle. Germline assignment: CDR1 ENHRY and CDR2 SYGVKD. The DNA of the CDR3 is TGTGCCATCAGTGAGTCGACGGAGAACTACGAGCAGTACTTC. This sequence encodes CAISESTENYEQYF.

In this sample, this clonotype turned up a few times. The chain links TRBV4-2 to TRBJ2-7; 9 nucleotides line up with TRBD1. The CDR3 contains 16 residues. CDR1 and CDR2 (germline): LGHNA, YNFKEQ. V dropped 2 bases and J dropped 1; count of bases not matched to a gene: 6. CDR3 sequence reads: CASSQSSGQGSYEQYF. CDR3 in DNA: TGTGCCAGCAGCCAATCGTCAGGACAGGGGTCCTACGAGCAGTACTTC.

The rearrangement uses TRBV7-4 and TRBJ1-1; no clear D gene. CDR1 and CDR2 (germline): SGHVT, SQSDAQ. The CDR3 covers 14 residues. The V and J ends lost 3 bases and 6 bases respectively, with 14 bases between them. This chain's CDR3 is CASSFSRAGSEAFF. The CDR3 coding sequence is TGTGCCAGCAGCTTCTCCCGGGCCGGGTCTGAAGCTTTCTTT.

This clonotype has just a few counts. The chain carries TRBV14 and TRBJ2-1; 10 nucleotides line up with TRBD2. The germline gives CDR1 SGHDN, CDR2 FVKESK. The ends lost 3 bases at V and 2 bases at J; junction bases unmatched: 10. The CDR3 runs 18 residues. CDR3 loop: CASSHPTPLAGAYNEQFF. In nucleotides, the CDR3 is TGTGCCAGCAGCCATCCCACCCCCCTAGCGGGGGCCTACAATGAGCAGTTCTTC. Filled out from reference TRBV14 and TRBJ2-1, the complete variable domain reads EAGVTQFPSHSVIEKGQTVTLRCDPISGHDNLYWYRRVMGKEIKFLLHFVKESKQDESGMPNNRFLAERTGGTYSTLKVQPAELEDSGVYFCASSHPTPLAGAYNEQFFGPGTRLTVL.

This clonotype was picked up a small number of times. The chain is built from TRBV5-1 and TRBJ2-1; D might be TRBD1 (5 bases). The germline V gene has CDR1 SGHRS and CDR2 YFSETQ. V was clipped by 0 bases and J by 0 bases, with 10 bases between them. This CDR3 contains 16 residues. This chain's CDR3 is CASSLEAGASYNEQFF. DNA for the CDR3: TGCGCCAGCAGCTTGGAAGCTGGGGCCTCCTACAATGAGCAGTTCTTC.

This clonotype appeared many times. V is TRBV4-3 and J is TRBJ2-4; perhaps TRBD1 as D (5 bases). This CDR3 contains 15 residues. Germline values: CDR1 LGHNA, CDR2 YSLEER. Trimming took 0 bases from V and 6 from J, leaving 12 bases between them. The CDR3 DNA is TGCGCCAGCAGCCAAGATAGCCAGGGCCCAAACATTCAGTACTTC. It encodes CASSQDSQGPNIQYF.

This clonotype was seen only a few times. The gene calls are TRBV4-2 and TRBJ2-1; 8 bases map to TRBD1. Germline loops: CDR1 LGHNA, CDR2 YNFKEQ. The CDR3 runs to 17 residues. The J segment lost 10 bases and the V segment lost 0 bases, leaving 14 bases of the junction unmatched. The chain's CDR3 is CASSQDPGGQDKGEQFF. The CDR3 DNA reads as TGTGCCAGCAGCCAAGATCCAGGGGGACAGGATAAGGGGGAGCAGTTCTTC.

This chain links TRBV6-1 with TRBJ1-1; 8 bases line up with TRBD1. The CDR3 loop spans 14 amino acids. The germline CDR1 and CDR2 sequences are MNHNS and SASEGT. V gave up 3 bases and J gave up 5 bases; unmatched junction bases: 5. CDR3 bases: TGTGCCAGCAGTGATCAGGGGGCCGGTACTGAAGCTTTCTTT. It codes for CASSDQGAGTEAFF.

J is TRBJ2-3 and V is TRBV6-2 or TRBV6-3, with D possibly being TRBD2 (5 bases). Germline CDR1 MNHEY, CDR2 SVGEGT. V dropped 6 bases and J dropped 1 base, with 17 bases sitting between them. The CDR3 spans 16 residues. The CDR3 is CASRRTSFFGTDTQYF. CDR3 DNA sequence: TGTGCCAGCAGACGCACTAGTTTCTTCGGCACAGATACGCAGTATTTT.

This clonotype has ten or more counts. J is TRBJ2-7 and V is TRBV12-3 or TRBV12-4; 12 nucleotides align to TRBD2. V lost 6 bases and J lost 4; bases outside the gene matches: 7. CDR3 length: 15 amino acids. Here the CDR3 DNA reads TGTGCCAGCAGCCCTACTAGCGGGGGGTTGTACGAGCAGTACTTC. Translating gives CASSPTSGGLYEQYF.

This clonotype showed up many times. J is TRBJ1-2 and V is TRBV25-1; D call uncertain. The CDR3 runs to 12 residues. V lost 6 bases and J lost 3, with 8 bases in between. Germline V gene sequence: CDR1 MGHDK, CDR2 SYGVNS. This CDR3 reads CASRNTYYGYTF. CDR3 nucleotides: TGTGCCAGCAGGAACACTTACTATGGCTACACCTTC.

This clonotype was picked up many times. The CDR3 DNA sequence: TGTGCCAGCAGTCTCGAGGCTAGCGGGGAGTACGAGCAGTACTTC. Amino acid sequence: CASSLEASGEYEQYF. The chain joins TRBV12-3 or TRBV12-4 to TRBJ2-7, with 9 bases fitting TRBD2. The junction had 9 bases not matched to a gene; V was cut back by 5 bases and J by 4 bases. CDR3 length: 15 residues.

This clonotype came up a few times. This chain joins TRBV4-1 and TRBJ2-1; D unresolved. Germline V gene sequence: CDR1 MGHRA, CDR2 YSYEKL. Between the trimmed V and J ends, which lost 1 base and 0 bases, there was a span of 10 bases. The CDR3 has 16 amino acids. The CDR3 protein is CASSQGPTSSYNEQFF. The CDR3 DNA reads as TGCGCCAGCAGCCAAGGACCCACAAGCTCCTACAATGAGCAGTTCTTC.

This sequence joins TRBV7-9 and TRBJ1-5; D is undetermined. V was pared by 11 bases and J by 2 bases, with 13 bases between. CDR1 and CDR2 from the germline V gene are SEHNR and FQNEAQ (reference sequence). The CDR3 loop spans 13 amino acids. This chain's CDR3 is CALEGLGNQPQHF. CDR3 coding DNA: TGTGCCCTTGAAGGGCTGGGCAATCAGCCCCAGCATTTT.

This clonotype has just a few counts. V usage is TRBV12-3 or TRBV12-4 and J usage is TRBJ1-3; D unclear. Trimming left V 1 base short and J 16 bases short, with 8 bases between. CDR3 length: 10 amino acids. The CDR3 here is CASSLGGLYF. The CDR3 DNA follows: TGTGCCAGCAGTTTAGGGGGTCTCTATTTT.

This clonotype was seen ten or more times. The chain employs TRBV7-9 and TRBJ2-3; D is ambiguous. Germline CDR1 is SEHNR and CDR2 is FQNEAQ (reference sequence). Between the trimmed V and J ends, which lost 3 bases and 5 bases, there was a span of 15 bases. CDR3 length equals 15 residues. CDR3 protein: CASSFTASQIDTQYF. As DNA, the CDR3 is TGTGCCAGCAGCTTTACGGCCTCTCAAATAGATACGCAGTATTTT.

This clonotype was found a few times. J is TRBJ1-6 and V is TRBV6-5; D gene ambiguous. Germline values: CDR1 MNHEY, CDR2 SVGAGI. V lost 0 bases, J lost 10 bases, and 4 bases lay in between. This CDR3 spans 12 amino acids. The CDR3, as DNA: TGTGCCAGCAGTTACTCTGGGTCACCCCTCCACTTT. Translating it yields CASSYSGSPLHF.

This clonotype was seen ten or more times. The rearrangement links TRBV2 to TRBJ2-7; TRBD2 matches at 9 bases. Germline V gives CDR1 SNHLY, CDR2 FYNNEI. The length of the CDR3 is 15 residues. J was trimmed by 3 bases and V by 5 bases; bases with no gene match: 8. DNA of the CDR3: TGTGCCAGCAGTTTAGAGCGGGGGGCGCGCTACGAGCAGTACTTC. It yields the protein CASSLERGARYEQYF.

Here the CDR3 reads CASREGWGGSNQPQHF. Here the CDR3 DNA reads TGTGCCAGCAGGGAAGGTTGGGGGGGAAGCAATCAGCCCCAGCATTTT. This chain connects TRBV27 to TRBJ1-5, with a weak D call TRBD1 (5 bases). The CDR3 spans 16 residues. V was clipped by 6 bases and J by 1 base, with 16 bases between them. The germline V gene encodes CDR1 MNHEY and CDR2 SMNVEV (reference sequence).

The V and J genes are TRBV6-5 and TRBJ2-7; the D is unclear. The CDR3 is 15 amino acids. Germline assignment: CDR1 MNHEY and CDR2 SVGAGI. Trimming pared 3 bases from V and 4 bases from J, leaving 16 bases between. CDR3 DNA: TGTGCCAGCAGTTATTCCTACGGGCAGTCGTACGAGCAGTACTTC. Translated: CASSYSYGQSYEQYF.

Ten or more counts support this clonotype. The genes are TRBV6-5 and TRBJ1-4; 7 bases are shared with TRBD1. With 4 bases clipped from V and 4 bases from J, the junction kept 3 bases outside the gene matches. The germline V gene has CDR1 MNHEY and CDR2 SVGAGI. The CDR3 is 14 residues long. In nucleotides, the CDR3 is TGTGCCAGCAGTTCGACAGGGCTTAATGAAAAACTGTTTTTT. Its translation: CASSSTGLNEKLFF.

In this sample, this clonotype turned up a few times. The J gene is TRBJ2-1, the V gene TRBV7-9, with a possible D match to TRBD1 (5 bases). Trimming removed 7 bases from V and 2 bases from J, with 12 bases in between. From germline, CDR1 is SEHNR and CDR2 FQNEAQ (reference sequence). The CDR3 extends over 14 amino acids. DNA of the CDR3: TGTGCCAGCAATGTACTGGGGCCCTACAATGAGCAGTTCTTC. As protein: CASNVLGPYNEQFF.